Given below is one T cell receptor (beta chain) in context. Its antigen is not known. Germline values: CDR1 MGHRA, CDR2 YSYEKL. This CDR3 is 15 amino acids long. With V trimmed by 6 bases and J by 8 bases, 12 bases remained unmatched. This sample is part of a study of cytomegalovirus exposure and HLA in healthy donors. Study context: Inside one of the first data releases sat tens of millions of unique TCRs taken from HLA-typed donors.

Study-level points and caveats: Certain indistinguishable V segments, among them TRBV6-2 and TRBV6-3, were excluded. A prior analysis recorded that most TCR beta V segments were productive about 90% or about 30% of the time.

The PCR used 60 Vbeta and 13 Jbeta primers. TCRdb keeps only in-frame clones here, not all; method: immunoSEQ multiplex PCR. Its listing shows about 160,000 clones. V usage is TRBV4-1 and J usage is TRBJ1-4; 7 bases fit TRBD1. The specimen was PBMCs. This TCR came from a young man in good health and CMV-seronegative. In DNA, the CDR3 is TGCGCCAGCAGGCGAATGACAGGGAGTAGAGAAAAACTGTTTTTT. This gives the protein CASRRMTGSREKLFF.